The 32 T cell receptor beta chains given below trace back to one sample, sequenced in a study of blood T cell repertoires in COVID-19. The protocol was immunoSEQ multiplex PCR, while the TCRdb copy is restricted to in-frame clones and leaves out a portion. There are 110,000 to 150,000 clones in the sample; about four fifths occur only once, and approximately 3.5% lies in the top ten. Sequenced material: peripheral blood. These receptors were obtained from a man aged 65-85 years who had recovered from COVID-19.

The chain has TRBV5-6 and TRBJ2-1; weak D call: TRBD2 (5 bases). V lost 4 bases, J lost 7 bases, and 18 bases lay in between. CDR3 length: 15 amino acids. CDR1 is SGHDT and CDR2 is YYEEEE in the germline V gene. The CDR3 nucleotides are TGTGCCAGCAGCAGCGGACCACTTATCGGAAATGAGCAGTTCTTC. Amino acids: CASSSGPLIGNEQFF.

This chain uses TRBV7-9 with TRBJ1-2; TRBD1 matches 8 bases. The CDR3 sequence is 15 residues long. Germline V gene sequence: CDR1 SEHNR, CDR2 FQNEAQ (reference sequence). V dropped 7 bases and J dropped 1; count of bases not matched to a gene: 8. As DNA, the CDR3 is TGTGCCAGCACCCGGACAGGGACCCTTAACTATGGCTACACCTTC. Translation: CASTRTGTLNYGYTF.

The CDR3: CASTYYRDNEAFF. In nucleotides, the CDR3 is TGTGCCAGCACCTACTACAGGGATAATGAAGCTTTCTTT. The gene calls are TRBV6-6 and TRBJ1-1; tentative D call: TRBD1 (6 bases). In germline, CDR1 is MNHNY, CDR2 SVGAGI (reference sequence). The V end was cut by 7 bases, the J end by 7 bases, with 16 bases between. The CDR3 totals 13 residues.

This chain uses TRBV9 with TRBJ1-1, with a tentative D call TRBD1 (5 bases). V was pared by 3 bases and J by 0 bases, with 15 bases between. Germline V lookup: CDR1 SGDLS, CDR2 YYNGEE. CDR3 length equals 16 residues. The CDR3 DNA is TGTGCCAGCAGCGCCCCGACGGCGGGGGTGAACACTGAAGCTTTCTTT. Translation gives CASSAPTAGVNTEAFF.

The chain employs TRBV27 and TRBJ2-1; D may be TRBD2 (7 bases). From germline, CDR1 is MNHEY and CDR2 SMNVEV (reference sequence). V was shortened by 6 bases and J by 7 bases, with 19 bases between the two germline ends. The CDR3 length is 15 residues. As DNA, the CDR3 is TGTGCCAGCAGCTTCCTTGGGGGGGCAGGTAATGAGCAGTTCTTC. It specifies CASSFLGGAGNEQFF.

This clone was detected once. The V gene is TRBV30, the J gene TRBJ2-7; weak D call: TRBD1 (6 bases). The CDR3 covers 14 residues. Germline lookup yields CDR1 GTSNPN and CDR2 SVGIG (reference sequence). Trimming took off 3 bases at V and 5 bases at J, with 17 bases between the two ends. CDR3 protein: CAWSLLGTGNEQYF. DNA of the CDR3: TGTGCCTGGAGCCTTCTGGGAACAGGGAACGAGCAGTACTTC.

This clone was counted a single time. The rearrangement uses TRBV7-8 and TRBJ2-5; D may be TRBD2 (6 bases). Deletions cut 5 bases from V and 1 base from J, with 11 bases between. The V gene's germline CDR1 is SGHVS and CDR2 FQNEAQ. This CDR3 contains 14 residues. The CDR3 reads CASSPLATQETQYF. The DNA for the CDR3 is TGTGCCAGCAGCCCGCTAGCGACCCAAGAGACCCAGTACTTC.

This chain joins TRBV7-9 and TRBJ2-4; D is uncertain. The CDR3 totals 14 residues. V shed 1 base and J shed 0 bases, with 4 bases lying between them. Germline V gene sequence: CDR1 SEHNR, CDR2 FQNEAQ (reference sequence). The DNA of the CDR3 is TGTGCCAGCAGCTTAGGACTAGCCAAAAACATTCAGTACTTC. Its translation is CASSLGLAKNIQYF.

This rearrangement joins TRBV11-2 to TRBJ1-4; D is ambiguous. Trimming shortened V by 5 bases and J by 2 bases, and 15 bases separated the two germline ends. CDR1 is SGHAT, CDR2 FQNNGV, per germline. This CDR3 has 16 residues. DNA for the CDR3: TGTGCCAGCAGCACTTTAGACAATCCGACTAATGAAAAACTGTTTTTT. It is translated as CASSTLDNPTNEKLFF. Full variable domain (missing parts from reference TRBV11-2 and TRBJ1-4): EAGVAQSPRYKIIEKRQSVAFWCNPISGHATLYWYQQILGQGPKLLIQFQNNGVVDDSQLPKDRFSAERLKGVDSTLKIQPAKLEDSAVYLCASSTLDNPTNEKLFFGSGTQLSVL.

The chain combines TRBV5-6 with TRBJ2-1, with TRBD2 matching over 11 bases. The V and J ends lost 4 bases and 4 bases, in that order; junction bases with no gene match: 4. Germline lookup yields CDR1 SGHDT and CDR2 YYEEEE. This CDR3 is built from 15 residues. The CDR3 DNA sequence: TGTGCCAGCAGCCTAGCGGGAGGCCTATACAATGAGCAGTTCTTC. Residues: CASSLAGGLYNEQFF. The complete variable domain, with remaining parts taken from reference TRBV5-6 and TRBJ2-1, reads DAGVTQSPTHLIKTRGQQVTLRCSPKSGHDTVSWYQQALGQGPQFIFQYYEEEERQRGNFPDRFSGHQFPNYSSELNVNALLLGDSALYLCASSLAGGLYNEQFFGPGTRLTVL.

J is TRBJ2-7 and V is TRBV11-2, with 9 bases lining up with TRBD2. Trimming removed 0 bases from V and 7 bases from J; junction bases left unmatched: 7. Germline values: CDR1 SGHAT, CDR2 FQNNGV. The CDR3 totals 15 residues. DNA of the CDR3: TGTGCCAGCAGCTTAGATCGGCTAGCGGGATGGGAGCAGTACTTC. It encodes CASSLDRLAGWEQYF.

The chain couples TRBV6-5 to TRBJ2-2; 14 bases align to TRBD2. The CDR3 contains 14 residues. CDR1 MNHEY and CDR2 SVGAGI come from the germline V gene. Trimming at V came to 6 bases and at J to 6 bases, leaving 0 bases not matched to a gene. CDR3 sequence (DNA): TGTGCCAGCAGGGGACTAGCGGGAGCCGGGGAGCTGTTTTTT. This translates into CASRGLAGAGELFF.

Regarding this clone: One end of the junction is discordant with germline, which a read error may explain. The chain combines TRBV18 with TRBJ2-2; 8 bases are a match to TRBD1. The CDR3 is 16 residues long. Germline V gene data show CDR1 as KGHSH and CDR2 as LQKENI. CDR3 sequence: CASSTPGTGNTGELFF. The CDR3 DNA is TGTGCCAGCTCAACACCCGGGACAGGGAACACCGGGGAGCTGTTTTTT.

The rearrangement uses TRBV4-1 and TRBJ2-7, with TRBD2 identical over 8 bases. CDR1 and CDR2 (germline): MGHRA, YSYEKL. CDR3 length: 16 residues. The junction had 11 bases not matched to a gene; V was cut back by 3 bases and J by 4 bases. The CDR3 sequence is CASSHAGGREDYEQYF. DNA of the CDR3: TGCGCCAGCAGCCACGCCGGGGGGCGGGAGGATTACGAGCAGTACTTC.

This clone was seen only a few times. The V and J genes are TRBV19 and TRBJ2-5; possibly TRBD1 for D (6 bases). Per the germline V gene, CDR1 is LNHDA and CDR2 is SQIVND (reference sequence). Trimming stripped 6 bases from V and 4 bases from J, with 12 bases between. This CDR3 has 13 amino acids. CDR3 residues: CASRQGNGETQYF. For the CDR3, the DNA is TGTGCCAGTAGACAGGGAAACGGAGAGACCCAGTACTTC.

V and J are TRBV20-1 and TRBJ1-1; the D is unclear. Trimming stripped 3 bases from V and 11 bases from J, with 13 bases between. CDR3 length: 11 residues. Per the germline V gene, CDR1 is DFQATT and CDR2 is SNEGSKA (reference sequence). The CDR3 is CSARPGRLAFF. The CDR3 DNA is TGCAGTGCTAGGCCCGGGAGGTTGGCTTTCTTT.

The chain recombines TRBV7-2 with TRBJ2-4, with 11 nucleotides matching TRBD2. J was trimmed by 6 bases and V by 5 bases; bases with no gene match: 3. The germline V gene has CDR1 SGHTA and CDR2 FQGNSA. The CDR3 runs to 14 residues. CDR3 sequence reads: CASSLGTSGNIQYF. CDR3 DNA sequence: TGTGCCAGCAGCCTCGGGACTAGCGGAAACATTCAGTACTTC.

The table lists this clone with a count of one. V is TRBV12-3 or TRBV12-4 and J is TRBJ2-3; 9 bases match TRBD2. Germline trimming cut 6 bases from V and 6 bases from J; bases unmatched to any gene: 1. This CDR3 spans 12 amino acids. CDR3 residues: CASRREGDTQYF. The CDR3 bases are TGTGCCAGCAGGCGGGAGGGGGATACGCAGTATTTT.

The chain has TRBV2 and TRBJ2-7; TRBD1 matches 9 bases. V was clipped by 4 bases and J by 6 bases; unmatched bases: 10. The CDR3 contains 15 residues. The germline CDR1 and CDR2 sequences are SNHLY and FYNNEI. CDR3 protein: CASSAGTGSLGEQYF. The CDR3, as DNA: TGTGCCAGCAGTGCCGGGACAGGGAGCCTTGGCGAGCAGTACTTC.

This clone was counted between two and nine times. The gene calls are TRBV10-3 and TRBJ2-1; D perhaps matches TRBD1 (7 bases). Germline V CDR1 and CDR2: ENHRY, SYGVKD. Trimming stripped 9 bases from V and 8 bases from J, with 20 bases between. The CDR3 covers 14 residues. As DNA, the CDR3 is TGTGCCATAGCTGACGGACTCAGGGGGGATGAGCAGTTCTTC. Its protein is CAIADGLRGDEQFF.

The chain uses TRBV20-1 and TRBJ2-2; 7 bases match TRBD2. From germline, CDR1 is DFQATT and CDR2 SNEGSKA (reference sequence). CDR3 length: 16 amino acids. The ends lost 3 bases at V and 1 base at J; junction bases unmatched: 8. This CDR3 reads CSASLPSGLNTGELFF. The DNA for the CDR3 is TGCAGTGCTAGTTTACCTAGCGGATTGAACACCGGGGAGCTGTTTTTT.

The V call is TRBV4-1, the J call TRBJ2-3; a possible D gene is TRBD1 (6 bases). The CDR3 has 16 residues. The V end lost 1 base, the J end lost 6 bases, and 17 bases lay between the germline ends. Looked up from germline, CDR1 is MGHRA and CDR2 is YSYEKL. CDR3 residues: CASSQVTGPEGDTQYF. CDR3 nucleotides: TGCGCCAGCAGCCAAGTCACAGGGCCTGAGGGGGATACGCAGTATTTT.

DNA of the CDR3: TGCGCCAGCAGTTCAGGGGGTGTCAACGAGCAGTACTTC. Encoded protein: CASSSGGVNEQYF. This chain connects TRBV5-1 to TRBJ2-7; 7 bases fit TRBD1. With V trimmed by 5 bases and J by 5 bases, 7 bases remained unmatched. This CDR3 contains 13 residues. Germline V lookup: CDR1 SGHRS, CDR2 YFSETQ.

V is TRBV27 and J is TRBJ2-1; D ambiguous. The CDR3 consists of 15 residues. Deletions cut 2 bases from V and 0 bases from J, with 8 bases between. The germline CDR1 and CDR2 sequences are MNHEY and SMNVEV (reference sequence). The CDR3 region has the DNA TGTGCCAGCAGTTTAGAAACGGGCTCCTACAATGAGCAGTTCTTC. Translating it yields CASSLETGSYNEQFF.

This clone has just a few counts. The V gene is TRBV2, the J gene TRBJ2-3; 10 nucleotides agree with TRBD2. With V trimmed by 9 bases and J by 6 bases, 12 bases remained unmatched. Germline CDR1 reads SNHLY; CDR2 reads FYNNEI. This CDR3 comprises 15 residues. CDR3 in DNA: TGTGCCAGTAACCTCGGAGCGGGAGGGGCGGATACGCAGTATTTT. Amino acids: CASNLGAGGADTQYF.

For the CDR3, the DNA is TGTGCCAGCAGCTTAGGCGGGACAGGGGGCACAGATACGCAGTATTTT. This codes for CASSLGGTGGTDTQYF. The gene calls are TRBV11-3 and TRBJ2-3; 10 nucleotides line up with TRBD1. The CDR3 covers 16 residues. J was trimmed by 1 base and V by 1 base; bases with no gene match: 2. The germline V gene encodes CDR1 SGHNT and CDR2 YENEEA.

The chain recombines TRBV6-4 with TRBJ2-2, with TRBD2 identical over 9 bases. The ends lost 6 bases at V and 1 base at J; junction bases unmatched: 6. The CDR3 length is 16 residues. Germline loops: CDR1 MRHNA, CDR2 SNTAGT. The DNA of the CDR3 is TGTGCCAGCAGCAGACTAGCGGAGCTGAACACCGGGGAGCTGTTTTTT. It yields the protein CASSRLAELNTGELFF.

This clone was counted once. Here the CDR3 reads CASTGTSGAKETQYF. DNA for the CDR3: TGTGCCAGTACCGGGACTAGCGGAGCTAAAGAGACCCAGTACTTC. The V and J genes are TRBV2 and TRBJ2-5, with TRBD2 matching over 11 bases. The CDR3 has 15 amino acids. Trimming took 9 bases from V and 3 from J; bases not matched to a gene: 9. Germline V lookup: CDR1 SNHLY, CDR2 FYNNEI.

The J gene is TRBJ1-1, the V gene TRBV19; D uncertain. Trimming cost V 4 bases and J 5 bases, with 11 bases left between them. The CDR3 totals 13 residues. Germline assignment: CDR1 LNHDA and CDR2 SQIVND (reference sequence). CDR3 sequence (DNA): TGTGCCAGTAGTAACGACTACTTGACTGAAGCTTTCTTT. Translation: CASSNDYLTEAFF.

This clone was seen a handful of times. This chain joins TRBV5-6 and TRBJ2-7; possibly TRBD1 for D (6 bases). Germline CDR1 reads SGHDT; CDR2 reads YYEEEE. The CDR3 has 14 amino acids. V was clipped by 3 bases and J by 3 bases, with 13 bases between them. CDR3 nucleotides: TGTGCCAGCAGCTCGGGACACCTCAACTACGAGCAGTACTTC. Translating gives CASSSGHLNYEQYF.

The chain has TRBV3-1 (or the pseudogene TRBV3-2) and TRBJ2-7; D not certain. V shed 3 bases and J shed 2 bases, with 11 bases lying between them. The CDR3 consists of 14 residues. Germline V gene data show CDR1 as LGHDT and CDR2 as YNNKEL (reference sequence). The CDR3 sequence is CASSQPRDTYEQYF. The DNA for the CDR3 is TGTGCCAGCAGCCAGCCAAGAGATACCTACGAGCAGTACTTC.

The chain has TRBV7-2 and TRBJ2-7; D remains ambiguous. CDR1 is SGHTA, CDR2 FQGNSA, per germline. This CDR3 has 11 residues. V was shortened by 3 bases and J by 5 bases, with 5 bases between the two germline ends. The CDR3 sequence is CASSFSNEQYF. Written as DNA, the CDR3 is TGTGCCAGCAGCTTTAGCAACGAGCAGTACTTC.